This is a list of T cell receptor beta chains from one sample in a study of identical twins. MiXCR, applied by TCRdb to the 5' RACE reads, yields one record per CDR3 protein. The sample lists about 720,000 distinct CDR3 sequences, around 8.6% occurring once. Another study also made use of these data, one on yellow fever vaccine responses in identical twins.

Sequencing was carried out using PBMCs. All receptors derive from a woman aged 18-35 years in good health. The CDR3 runs from the conserved cysteine through the conserved F or W. The D gene is left open where the match is weak. Clone size is stated in some rows and not others, as once, few, many or a class when expanded.

v_call	clone_size	j_call	d_call	cdr3_aa	cdr3_nt
TRBV11-2	few	TRBJ2-2	-	CASSLEPGELFF	TGTGCCAGCAGCTTAGAACCTGGGGAGCTGTTTTTT
TRBV7-9	many	TRBJ1-6	-	CASSLEGSPLHF	TGTGCCAGCAGCTTGGAGGGTTCACCCCTCCACTTT
TRBV6-2/TRBV6-3	few	TRBJ2-6	-	CASSYIRTGNSGANVLTF	TGTGCCAGCAGTTACATAAGGACGGGGAACTCTGGGGCCAACGTCCTGACTTTC
TRBV12-3/TRBV12-4	few	TRBJ2-1	-	CASSLGVTSYNEQFF	TGTGCCAGCAGTTTAGGGGTGACCTCCTACAATGAGCAGTTCTTC
TRBV5-1	many	TRBJ2-2	-	CASSFPRSTGELFF	TGCGCCAGCAGCTTTCCGCGGAGTACCGGGGAGCTGTTTTTT
TRBV29-1	few	TRBJ2-1	-	CSATRGDYNEQFF	TGCAGCGCAACAAGGGGCGACTACAATGAGCAGTTCTTC
TRBV10-1	-	TRBJ2-5	TRBD2	CASSDSATSGRGTQYF	TGCGCCAGCAGTGATTCGGCGACTAGCGGGAGAGGAACCCAGTACTTC
TRBV20-1	-	TRBJ1-5	-	CSARDGTSNQPQHF	TGCAGTGCTAGAGACGGGACCAGCAATCAGCCCCAGCATTTT
TRBV12-3/TRBV12-4	-	TRBJ2-5	-	CASSLARLVQETQYF	TGTGCCAGCAGTTTAGCGCGGCTGGTCCAAGAGACCCAGTACTTC
TRBV7-2	-	TRBJ2-7	-	CASSLAVRTYEQYF	TGTGCCAGCAGCTTAGCGGTCAGAACCTACGAGCAGTACTTC
TRBV27	-	TRBJ2-7	TRBD1	CASSLQDRVYEQYF	TGTGCCAGCAGTCTGCAGGACAGGGTGTACGAGCAGTACTTC
TRBV5-1	-	TRBJ2-7	-	CASSLEVSGRANPPSYEQYF	TGCGCCAGCAGCTTGGAGGTGTCGGGCAGGGCGAACCCACCGTCCTACGAGCAGTACTTC
TRBV7-9	-	TRBJ2-7	TRBD1	CASSSQGAGYEQYF	TGTGCCAGCAGCTCCCAGGGGGCAGGCTACGAGCAGTACTTC
TRBV6-2/TRBV6-3	many	TRBJ2-3	-	CASSYRITILEMVDTQYF	TGTGCCAGCAGTTACCGAATTACCATTCTAGAGATGGTAGATACGCAGTATTTT
TRBV10-3	-	TRBJ2-5	TRBD1	CAIRAGTGGLETQYF	TGTGCCATCAGGGCCGGGACAGGGGGCTTAGAGACCCAGTACTTC
TRBV29-1	few	TRBJ1-2	-	CSVDGRDDGNYGYTF	TGCAGCGTTGATGGCAGGGACGATGGAAACTATGGCTACACCTTC
TRBV3-1	-	TRBJ1-1	-	CASSQVEGRAEAFF	TGTGCCAGCAGCCAGGTAGAGGGTCGGGCTGAAGCTTTCTTT
TRBV18	few	TRBJ2-7	-	CASSPNLAYEQYF	TGTGCCAGCTCACCTAACCTTGCCTACGAGCAGTACTTC
TRBV7-6	-	TRBJ1-4	TRBD1	CASSNGQGGEKLFF	TGTGCCAGCAGCAACGGACAGGGAGGCGAAAAACTGTTTTTT
TRBV5-1	many	TRBJ2-7	-	CASRSDTSGEQYF	TGCGCCAGCAGGTCGGACACTTCTGGGGAGCAGTACTTC
TRBV27	few	TRBJ2-7	TRBD2	CASFASGRYEQYF	TGTGCCAGCTTTGCTAGCGGGAGGTACGAGCAGTACTTC
TRBV12-3/TRBV12-4	many	TRBJ2-1	-	CASSSLRQKEQFF	TGTGCCAGCAGTTCCCTACGACAGAAAGAGCAGTTCTTC
TRBV20-1	-	TRBJ1-2	TRBD1	CSARGTGGGLANYGYTF	TGCAGTGCTAGGGGGACAGGGGGAGGATTAGCTAACTATGGCTACACCTTC
TRBV7-2	few	TRBJ2-6	-	CASSLGSAKSGANVLTF	TGTGCCAGCAGCTTGGGTTCGGCCAAGTCTGGGGCCAACGTCCTGACTTTC
TRBV5-1	-	TRBJ1-1	-	CASRGSPRTEAFF	TGCGCCAGCAGGGGCAGTCCGAGGACTGAAGCTTTCTTT
TRBV7-9	few	TRBJ2-7	-	CASSLVLRDEQYF	TGTGCCAGCAGCTTAGTTCTCAGGGACGAGCAGTACTTC
TRBV25-1	few	TRBJ2-5	TRBD2	CASSAPTSEETQYF	TGTGCCAGCAGTGCCCCCACTAGCGAAGAGACCCAGTACTTC
TRBV12-3/TRBV12-4	many	TRBJ2-1	-	CASSLQGNPRNEQFF	TGTGCCAGCAGCTTGCAGGGGAACCCTCGAAATGAGCAGTTCTTC